Listed here are 3 T cell receptor beta chains from one sample, sequenced in a study of blood T cell repertoires in COVID-19. The assay was immunoSEQ multiplex PCR, and TCRdb's table has in-frame clones only and misses some. There are about 120,000 clones in the sample; around 87% occur only once, and 3.5% to 4% lies in the top ten. Sequenced sample: peripheral blood. The receptors come from a woman aged 60-75 years with COVID-19, enrolled during active disease.

The rearrangement joins TRBV7-2 to TRBJ1-5; D gene ambiguous. The CDR3 contains 17 residues. With 2 bases removed from V and 4 bases from J, the gap between germline ends came to 18 bases. Germline loops: CDR1 SGHTA, CDR2 FQGNSA. CDR3 amino acids: CASSLFITPQANQPQHF. In DNA, the CDR3 is TGTGCCAGCAGCTTATTTATCACACCTCAGGCGAATCAGCCCCAGCATTTT.

V usage is TRBV5-4 and J usage is TRBJ1-2, with D possibly being TRBD1 (6 bases). The germline V gene encodes CDR1 SGHNT and CDR2 YYREEE (reference sequence). With 0 bases removed from V and 2 bases from J, the gap between germline ends came to 14 bases. The CDR3 length is 16 residues. CDR3 DNA: TGTGCCAGCAGCTTGGCAGGGGTGGGGCGGAACTATGGCTACACCTTC. This codes for CASSLAGVGRNYGYTF. Variable domain in full (rest from reference TRBV5-4 and TRBJ1-2): ETGVTQSPTHLIKTRGQQVTLRCSSQSGHNTVSWYQQALGQGPQFIFQYYREEENGRGNFPPRFSGLQFPNYSSELNVNALELDDSALYLCASSLAGVGRNYGYTFGSGTRLTVV.

The chain joins TRBV7-2 to TRBJ2-1, with D maybe TRBD2 (6 bases). This CDR3 comprises 15 residues. V lost 6 bases and J 2 bases, leaving 14 bases between the germline ends. From germline, CDR1 is SGHTA and CDR2 FQGNSA. Written as DNA, the CDR3 is TGTGCCAGCAGTTACGCGGGAACCACCTACAATGAGCAGTTCTTC. Amino acid sequence: CASSYAGTTYNEQFF.